These 15 T cell receptor beta chains were all obtained from the same sample, sequenced in a study of cytomegalovirus exposure and HLA in healthy donors. A multiplex PCR was run with 60 Vbeta primers and 13 Jbeta primers. Profiling relied on immunoSEQ multiplex PCR, and the TCRdb table lists in-frame clones only, not all of them. The sample lists about 160,000 clones, around 77% seen once, with 2% to 2.5% in the top ten. Sequenced sample: PBMCs. The receptors come from a man in his forties or fifties in good health and CMV-seropositive.

CDR3 in DNA: TGTGCCAGCAGCCAACTAGGGAGCGGGGGTTACAATGAGCAGTTCTTC. Its protein product is CASSQLGSGGYNEQFF. V gene TRBV14 combines with J gene TRBJ2-1, with 8 bases aligning to TRBD2. Per the germline V gene, CDR1 is SGHDN and CDR2 is FVKESK. With V trimmed by 2 bases and J by 4 bases, 7 bases remained unmatched. CDR3 length equals 16 residues.

This sequence joins TRBV9 and TRBJ1-2, with no clear D. This CDR3 comprises 18 residues. V was shortened by 0 bases and J by 4 bases, with 22 bases between the two germline ends. Per germline, CDR1 SGDLS and CDR2 YYNGEE. The CDR3: CASSVDSNPPGEPYGYTF. The CDR3 bases are TGTGCCAGCAGCGTAGACTCTAATCCGCCTGGAGAACCCTATGGCTACACCTTC. The variable domain in full, completed from reference TRBV9 and TRBJ1-2, reads DSGVTQTPKHLITATGQRVTLRCSPRSGDLSVYWYQQSLDQGLQFLIQYYNGEERAKGNILERFSAQQFPDLHSELNLSSLELGDSALYFCASSVDSNPPGEPYGYTFGSGTRLTVV.

The genes are TRBV5-1 and TRBJ2-7, with D possibly matching TRBD1 (6 bases). Germline V gene lookup returns CDR1 SGHRS and CDR2 YFSETQ. CDR3 size: 13 residues. Between the trimmed V and J ends, which lost 3 bases and 4 bases, there was a span of 11 bases. CDR3 residues: CASSWADSYEQYF. DNA of the CDR3: TGCGCCAGCAGCTGGGCGGACAGTTACGAGCAGTACTTC.

Many counts were recorded for this clone. The rearrangement joins TRBV7-7 to TRBJ2-2, with D maybe TRBD2 (6 bases). This CDR3 is 16 amino acids long. Germline lookup yields CDR1 SSHAT and CDR2 FNYEAQ (reference sequence). V dropped 5 bases and J dropped 2 bases, with 15 bases sitting between them. The CDR3: CASSAGRRVNTGELFF. In DNA form, the CDR3 reads TGTGCCAGCAGCGCGGGACGGAGAGTAAACACCGGGGAGCTGTTTTTT.

In this sample, this clone turned up once. This rearrangement joins TRBV5-5 to TRBJ2-5; 14 nucleotides match TRBD2. The CDR3 covers 16 residues. V gave up 4 bases and J gave up 6 bases; unmatched junction bases: 8. Germline values: CDR1 SGHKS, CDR2 YYEKEE (reference sequence). CDR3: CASSGGLAGGGKTQYF. The CDR3 DNA reads TGTGCCAGCAGCGGTGGACTAGCGGGGGGTGGAAAGACCCAGTACTTC.

This clone showed up just once. The CDR3 is CASSGPGQQLYEQYF. The CDR3 nucleotides read TGTGCCAGCAGTGGACCGGGACAGCAGCTCTACGAGCAGTACTTC. This chain uses TRBV6-1 with TRBJ2-7; TRBD1 matches at 7 bases. The junction had 9 bases not matched to a gene; V was cut back by 4 bases and J by 3 bases. This CDR3 is 15 amino acids long. Germline assignment: CDR1 MNHNS and CDR2 SASEGT.

The chain recombines TRBV5-4 with TRBJ2-3, with 11 bases lining up with TRBD2. CDR1 is SGHNT and CDR2 is YYREEE in the germline V gene (reference sequence). V shed 4 bases and J 0 bases; nucleotides not matched to a gene: 10. CDR3 length equals 18 residues. The chain's CDR3 is CASSRPGRTSGSTDTQYF. The CDR3 DNA is TGTGCCAGCAGCCGACCGGGCCGGACTAGCGGGAGCACAGATACGCAGTATTTT.

CDR3 sequence (DNA): TGTGCCAGCAGTTTATCGATCCAGAACAATCAGCCCCAGCATTTT. Translation gives CASSLSIQNNQPQHF. The rearrangement joins TRBV27 to TRBJ1-5; D is uncertain. Germline CDR1 reads MNHEY; CDR2 reads SMNVEV (reference sequence). This CDR3 has 15 amino acids. The V and J ends lost 0 bases and 3 bases respectively, with 9 bases between them.

The gene calls are TRBV6-6 and TRBJ1-2, with D unresolved. The CDR3 has 14 residues. Germline lookup yields CDR1 MNHNY and CDR2 SVGAGI (reference sequence). The germline V and J ends were trimmed by 6 bases and 2 bases, with 13 bases remaining between them. The CDR3 here is CASRLGEQNYGYTF. In DNA form, the CDR3 reads TGTGCCAGCAGGCTGGGAGAACAGAACTATGGCTACACCTTC.

The chain uses TRBV6-4 and TRBJ2-3; D not resolved. Trimming removed 0 bases at V and 4 bases at J, with 8 bases between. In germline, CDR1 is MRHNA, CDR2 SNTAGT. The CDR3 sequence is 14 residues long. This CDR3 reads CASSDSLVPDTQYF. DNA of the CDR3: TGTGCCAGCAGTGACTCGCTAGTACCAGATACGCAGTATTTT.

This clone appeared once. This chain joins TRBV9 and TRBJ1-5; 12 bases are shared with TRBD1. The CDR3 sequence is 15 residues long. Trimming at V came to 2 bases and at J to 7 bases, leaving 4 bases not matched to a gene. Germline values: CDR1 SGDLS, CDR2 YYNGEE. The DNA for the CDR3 is TGTGCCAGCAGCGTCGGGACAGGGGGCGGCCAGCCCCAGCATTTT. As protein: CASSVGTGGGQPQHF.

The chain has TRBV29-1 and TRBJ1-1; no reliable D call. With 2 bases removed from V and 6 bases from J, the gap between germline ends came to 13 bases. Germline assignment: CDR1 SQVTM and CDR2 ANQGSEA. This CDR3 has 13 amino acids. CDR3 sequence reads: CSVESLRRAEAFF. CDR3 nucleotide sequence: TGCAGCGTTGAAAGCCTTCGCCGGGCTGAAGCTTTCTTT.

The rearrangement links TRBV12-5 to TRBJ2-5; possibly TRBD2 for D (6 bases). CDR1 is LGHNT and CDR2 is FRNRAP in the germline V gene. The CDR3 spans 13 residues. V was clipped by 6 bases and J by 1 base, with 9 bases between them. In DNA, the CDR3 is TGTGCTAGTGGGGAGGGGAGCCAAGAGACCCAGTACTTC. Translated: CASGEGSQETQYF.

V is TRBV7-3 and J is TRBJ1-2, with 7 bases identical to TRBD1. The junction had 3 bases not matched to a gene; V was cut back by 0 bases and J by 2 bases. Per the germline V gene, CDR1 is SGHTA and CDR2 is FQGTGA. The length of the CDR3 is 15 residues. CDR3 nucleotides: TGTGCCAGCAGCTTAACAGGGGGCGAAAACTATGGCTACACCTTC. Translating gives CASSLTGGENYGYTF.

The chain carries TRBV28 and TRBJ1-3; no clear D. V lost 6 bases and J lost 4, with 16 bases in between. The CDR3 totals 15 residues. Germline V gives CDR1 MDHEN, CDR2 SYDVKM. The CDR3 is CASSKPRVRGNTIYF. The CDR3 DNA follows: TGTGCCAGCAGCAAGCCCCGGGTAAGGGGAAACACCATATATTTT.